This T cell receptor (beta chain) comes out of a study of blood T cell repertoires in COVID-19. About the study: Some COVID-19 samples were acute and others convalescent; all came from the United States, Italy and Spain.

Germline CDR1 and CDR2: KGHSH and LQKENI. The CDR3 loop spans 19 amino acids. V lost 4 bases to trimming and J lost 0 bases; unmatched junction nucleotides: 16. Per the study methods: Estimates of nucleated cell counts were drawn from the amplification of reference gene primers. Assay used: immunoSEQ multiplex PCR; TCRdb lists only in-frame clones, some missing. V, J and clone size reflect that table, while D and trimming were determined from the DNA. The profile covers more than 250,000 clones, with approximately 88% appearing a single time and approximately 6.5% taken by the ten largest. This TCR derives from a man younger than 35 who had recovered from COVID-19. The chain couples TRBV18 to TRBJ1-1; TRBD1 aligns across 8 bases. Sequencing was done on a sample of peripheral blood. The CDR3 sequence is CASSRTGQAARQLNTEAFF. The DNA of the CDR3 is TGTGCCAGCTCACGCACGGGACAGGCGGCAAGGCAATTGAACACTGAAGCTTTCTTT.